The clone carrying this T cell receptor beta chain was seen only a few times. What it recognizes is unknown. This sample was taken from a study of T-cell reconstitution after alpha-beta-depleted transplantation in children. Notes on the study in general: There were some patients whose high TCRbeta diversity at day 60 came from surviving recipient T cells and thymic progenitors. Several hundred expanded graft clones reportedly supplied alpha-beta T cells about two months after transplant. The main origin of T-cell counts and diversity one year after transplant was newly produced T cells.

During its preparation, the TCRbeta library received unique molecular identifiers. MiXCR was run by TCRdb on the PCR reads, yielding one entry per CDR3 protein. There are about a million distinct CDR3 sequences in the sample; around 30% occur only once, and over 25% lies in the top ten. From germline, CDR1 is DFQATT and CDR2 SNEGSKA (reference sequence). CDR3 length: 15 amino acids. The V end was cut by 1 base, the J end by 0 bases, with 13 bases between. The receptor was derived from a boy younger than two who had a stem cell transplant for SCID, so the T cells may come from the graft donor. V is TRBV20-1 and J is TRBJ2-7; maybe TRBD1 (6 bases). This specimen was PBMCs, mostly from graft donor cells, taken 360 days after TCRalphabeta/CD19-depleted stem cell transplant. The CDR3 DNA follows: TGCAGTGCTAGAGCACCACAGGGAACCTCCTACGAGCAGTACTTC. It codes for CSARAPQGTSYEQYF.